These 18 T cell receptor beta chains were sequenced from one sample in a study of T cell repertoires in ileal Crohn's disease. The assay was immunoSEQ multiplex PCR, and TCRdb's table has in-frame clones only and misses some. Of some 5,000 clones detected, roughly 88% appear once; the ten largest clones hold more than 7.5%. The material sequenced was ileal tissue. These receptor sequences come from an adult with Crohn's disease.

The chain uses TRBV6-5 and TRBJ2-3; 9 nucleotides align to TRBD2. The ends lost 6 bases at V and 3 bases at J; junction bases unmatched: 7. Germline V gene lookup returns CDR1 MNHEY and CDR2 SVGAGI. The CDR3 runs to 15 residues. The CDR3 sequence is CASSLSGGRTDTQYF. In DNA, the CDR3 is TGTGCCAGCAGCCTTAGCGGGGGAAGGACAGATACGCAGTATTTT.

The chain carries TRBV6-1 and TRBJ2-5; D may be TRBD2 (7 bases). V was clipped by 2 bases and J by 5 bases, with 21 bases between them. Germline values: CDR1 MNHNS, CDR2 SASEGT. The CDR3 loop spans 17 amino acids. The CDR3 sequence: CASSESPPGGARETQYF. For the CDR3, the DNA is TGTGCCAGCAGTGAAAGTCCCCCTGGGGGGGCGCGGGAGACCCAGTACTTC.

The chain recombines TRBV25-1 with TRBJ1-5; D is ambiguous. The CDR3 consists of 14 residues. Germline CDR1 is MGHDK and CDR2 is SYGVNS. V was trimmed by 2 bases and J by 1 base, leaving 6 bases between them. CDR3 nucleotides: TGTGCCAGCAGTGAAGGCATGAGCAATCAGCCCCAGCATTTT. Its protein is CASSEGMSNQPQHF.

The rearrangement links TRBV2 to TRBJ2-5; D might be TRBD2 (7 bases). The last part of the DNA fits TRBJ2-7 better; the J call may be wrong. The germline gives CDR1 SNHLY, CDR2 FYNNEI. The CDR3 has 13 amino acids. The CDR3 bases are TGTGCCAGCAGGGGGGGGGCCCCCTACGAGCAGTACTTC. Its protein product is CASRGGAPYEQYF.

Comments on this clone: Compared with germline, one end of the junction differs, possibly owing to a read error. J is TRBJ2-5 and V is TRBV29-1, with D uncertain. The length of the CDR3 is 10 residues. Germline V gene sequence: CDR1 SQVTM, CDR2 ANQGSEA. The CDR3 here is CSVGDSVVHF. The CDR3 region has the DNA TGCAGCGTTGGAGACTCTGTAGTCCACTTC.

This clone was picked up a small number of times. The chain joins TRBV28 to TRBJ1-1, with D tentatively TRBD1 (6 bases). This CDR3 spans 15 amino acids. V lost 0 bases to trimming and J lost 7 bases, with 15 bases between them. Germline CDR1 is MDHEN and CDR2 is SYDVKM. The CDR3 bases are TGTGCCAGCAGTTTATGGACAGGCCCCGGGGATGAAGCTTTCTTT. Protein sequence: CASSLWTGPGDEAFF.

CDR3 bases: TGTGCCTGGAGCCGGGACAGGGCATCTTTAGGTGGCTACACCTTC. Residues: CAWSRDRASLGGYTF. The chain combines TRBV30 with TRBJ1-2, with 9 bases that match TRBD1. CDR3 length equals 15 residues. V shed 3 bases and J 7 bases; nucleotides not matched to a gene: 12. Per germline, CDR1 GTSNPN and CDR2 SVGIG (reference sequence).

V gene TRBV28 combines with J gene TRBJ1-2, with D possibly TRBD1 on 6 matching bases. The V gene's germline CDR1 is MDHEN and CDR2 SYDVKM. The CDR3 loop spans 16 amino acids. V shed 2 bases and J shed 5 bases, with 18 bases lying between them. In DNA, the CDR3 is TGTGCCAGCAGTTTAGGGACGTCATGGGGGCCGTATGGCTACACCTTC. Translating it yields CASSLGTSWGPYGYTF.

This clone was recorded a few times. J is TRBJ2-4 and V is TRBV5-1; 8 bases line up with TRBD2. J was trimmed by 1 base and V by 0 bases; bases with no gene match: 0. The germline CDR1 and CDR2 sequences are SGHRS and YFSETQ. The CDR3 has 15 residues. The CDR3 DNA is TGCGCCAGCAGCTTGGGCGGGGGGGCCAAAAACATTCAGTACTTC. Translation: CASSLGGGAKNIQYF.

V gene TRBV4-1 combines with J gene TRBJ2-7; TRBD1 might be the D (6 bases). The germline V gene has CDR1 MGHRA and CDR2 YSYEKL. Trimming took 6 bases from V and 0 from J, leaving 21 bases between them. The CDR3 covers 17 residues. CDR3 nucleotide sequence: TGCGCCAGCAGTCAGGGCCTTTCTTGGACAGCCTCCTACGAGCAGTACTTC. It encodes CASSQGLSWTASYEQYF.

The gene calls are TRBV5-6 and TRBJ1-6; 7 bases fit TRBD1. Trimming at V came to 0 bases and at J to 3 bases, leaving 6 bases not matched to a gene. The CDR3 contains 17 residues. Per germline, CDR1 SGHDT and CDR2 YYEEEE. CDR3 residues: CASSLGQGEVYNSPLHF. The CDR3, as DNA: TGTGCCAGCAGCTTGGGACAGGGCGAAGTCTATAATTCACCCCTCCACTTT. The full variable domain, with the rest looked up from reference TRBV5-6 and TRBJ1-6, is DAGVTQSPTHLIKTRGQQVTLRCSPKSGHDTVSWYQQALGQGPQFIFQYYEEEERQRGNFPDRFSGHQFPNYSSELNVNALLLGDSALYLCASSLGQGEVYNSPLHFGNGTRLTVT.

The V call is TRBV7-2, the J call TRBJ2-7; 8 bases are a match to TRBD2. The CDR3 spans 15 residues. Germline assignment: CDR1 SGHTA and CDR2 FQGNSA. With V trimmed by 6 bases and J by 6 bases, 13 bases remained unmatched. CDR3 protein: CASSRGTGGMIEQYF. CDR3 nucleotide sequence: TGTGCCAGCAGTCGTGGTACGGGGGGGATGATCGAGCAGTACTTC.

The chain has TRBV14 and TRBJ1-6; the D is unclear. This CDR3 comprises 16 residues. V shed 1 base and J shed 6 bases, with 13 bases lying between them. Germline V gives CDR1 SGHDN, CDR2 FVKESK. CDR3: CASSQGSGFSNSPLHF. The DNA for the CDR3 is TGTGCCAGCAGCCAAGGGTCCGGGTTTAGTAATTCACCCCTCCACTTT.

This clone came up once. CDR3 residues: CASSIAGGNNEKLFF. The CDR3, as DNA: TGTGCCAGTAGTATAGCAGGAGGAAATAATGAAAAACTGTTTTTT. V is TRBV19 and J is TRBJ1-4; D call uncertain. CDR3 length: 15 amino acids. Germline-derived CDR1 and CDR2 are LNHDA and SQIVND (reference sequence). The V gene lost 1 base and the J gene lost 4 bases, with 10 bases spanning the gap.

J is TRBJ1-1 and V is TRBV9; 8 bases are shared with TRBD1. Germline trimming cut 3 bases from V and 1 base from J; bases unmatched to any gene: 8. From germline, CDR1 is SGDLS and CDR2 YYNGEE. The CDR3 loop spans 16 amino acids. DNA of the CDR3: TGTGCCAGCAGCGCCTCCTTGGGACAGGCGAACACTGAAGCTTTCTTT. Translated, it gives CASSASLGQANTEAFF.

A single count supports this clone. The V and J genes are TRBV29-1 and TRBJ1-2, with D unclear. The CDR3 runs to 14 residues. With 7 bases removed from V and 8 bases from J, the gap between germline ends came to 23 bases. The V gene's germline CDR1 is SQVTM and CDR2 ANQGSEA. CDR3 amino acids: CSARRGGPTEGYTF. In nucleotides, the CDR3 is TGCAGCGCCCGCCGGGGAGGACCGACCGAAGGCTACACCTTC.

This clone occurred once. CDR3 amino acids: CASSLIGSSYNEQFF. As DNA, the CDR3 is TGTGCCAGCAGCTTAATTGGGAGCTCCTACAATGAGCAGTTCTTC. The chain uses TRBV7-9 and TRBJ2-1, with D perhaps TRBD2 (5 bases). Germline-derived CDR1 and CDR2 are SEHNR and FQNEAQ (reference sequence). V dropped 2 bases and J dropped 0 bases, with 8 bases sitting between them. This CDR3 is 15 amino acids long.

As for this clone: Other nucleotide sequences in the sample specify the same CDR3. The chain joins TRBV28 to TRBJ2-1; TRBD1 might be the D (6 bases). V gave up 3 bases and J gave up 6 bases, with 12 bases separating them. This CDR3 spans 14 amino acids. Per the germline V gene, CDR1 is MDHEN and CDR2 is SYDVKM. For the CDR3, the DNA is TGTGCCAGCAGTTTCCAGGGGCGCGGCAATGAGCAGTTCTTC. It is translated as CASSFQGRGNEQFF. The variable domain in full, with the rest retrieved from reference TRBV28 and TRBJ2-1, is DVKVTQSSRYLVKRTGEKVFLECVQDMDHENMFWYRQDPGLGLRLIYFSYDVKMKEKGDIPEGYSVSREKKERFSLILESASTNQTSMYLCASSFQGRGNEQFFGPGTRLTVL.